This TCR beta chain emerged from a study of cytomegalovirus exposure and HLA in healthy donors. About the research overall: From about 179 million T cells, an earlier analysis saw roughly 120 million unique TCR beta sequences. Overall study results and limits: Cytomegalovirus-associated status was assigned to about 180 TCR beta chains. Previous analysis showed most TCR beta V segments were productive about 90% or about 30% of the time.

In germline, CDR1 is SGDLS, CDR2 YYNGEE. CDR3 size: 14 residues. The germline V and J ends were trimmed by 4 bases and 4 bases, with 15 bases remaining between them. PCR was performed using 60 Vbeta and 13 Jbeta primers. Assay used: immunoSEQ multiplex PCR; TCRdb lists only in-frame clones, some missing. The sample contains around 110,000 clones, roughly three quarters of which appear only once. Turning to this clone: The antigen is unknown.

Though probably carrying unrecorded immune exposures, donors were nominally healthy at sampling. The V gene is TRBV9, the J gene TRBJ2-7; D might be TRBD1 (6 bases). Material: PBMCs. The sequence was collected from a young man in good health and CMV-seropositive. This chain's CDR3 is CASSPGDGKYEQYF. CDR3 DNA: TGTGCCAGCAGCCCAGGGGACGGGAAATACGAGCAGTACTTC. The full variable domain, completed using reference TRBV9 and TRBJ2-7, is DSGVTQTPKHLITATGQRVTLRCSPRSGDLSVYWYQQSLDQGLQFLIQYYNGEERAKGNILERFSAQQFPDLHSELNLSSLELGDSALYFCASSPGDGKYEQYFGPGTRLTVT.